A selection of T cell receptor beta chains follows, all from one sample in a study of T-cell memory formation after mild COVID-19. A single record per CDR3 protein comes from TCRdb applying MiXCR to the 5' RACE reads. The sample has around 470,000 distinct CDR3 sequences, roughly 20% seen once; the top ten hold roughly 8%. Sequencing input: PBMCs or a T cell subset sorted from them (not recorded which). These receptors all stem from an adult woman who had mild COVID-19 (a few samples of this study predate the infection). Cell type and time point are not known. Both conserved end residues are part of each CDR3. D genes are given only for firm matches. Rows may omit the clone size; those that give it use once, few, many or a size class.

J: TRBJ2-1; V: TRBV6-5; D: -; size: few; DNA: TGTGCCAGCAGTTACGGGGACACCCTGGGGGATGAGCAGTTCTTC; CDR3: CASSYGDTLGDEQFF
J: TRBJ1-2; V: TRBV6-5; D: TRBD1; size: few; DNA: TGTGCCAGCAGTACCGGGGACAGGGCCTATGGCTACACCTTC; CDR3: CASSTGDRAYGYTF
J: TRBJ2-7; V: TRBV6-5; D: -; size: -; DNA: TGTGCCAGCAAACGGTTTGGGGTCTACGAGCAGTACTTC; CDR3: CASKRFGVYEQYF
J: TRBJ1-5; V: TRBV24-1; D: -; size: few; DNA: TGTGCCACCAGTGACAGGGTGGGTCAGCCCCAGCATTTT; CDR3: CATSDRVGQPQHF
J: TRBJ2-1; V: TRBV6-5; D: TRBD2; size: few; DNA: TGTGCCAGCAGTTACTTACAGCGGGAGGGCCGCAACAATGAGCAGTTCTTC; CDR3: CASSYLQREGRNNEQFF
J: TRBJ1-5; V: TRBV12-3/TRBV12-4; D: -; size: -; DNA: TGTGCCAGCAGTCCCCCAAGGTGGGCCAGTAATCAGCCCCAGCATTTT; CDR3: CASSPPRWASNQPQHF
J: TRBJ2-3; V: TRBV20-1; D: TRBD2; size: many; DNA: TGCAGTGCTAGAGATTTCGAGCGGGGGGCCTCGACATCTTCAGATACGCAGTATTTT; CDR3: CSARDFERGASTSSDTQYF
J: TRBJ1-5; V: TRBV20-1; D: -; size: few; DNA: TGCAGTGCCCCTCCGAGGGGAAGCAATCAGCCCCAGCATTTT; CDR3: CSAPPRGSNQPQHF
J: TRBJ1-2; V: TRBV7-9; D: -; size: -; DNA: TGTGCCAGCAGCTCCCCGGTTAGGGGCTATGGCTACACCTTC; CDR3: CASSSPVRGYGYTF
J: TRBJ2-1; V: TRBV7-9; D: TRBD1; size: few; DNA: TGTGCCAGCAGCCGACAGGGAATGGGCTCCTACAATGAGCAGTTCTTC; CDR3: CASSRQGMGSYNEQFF
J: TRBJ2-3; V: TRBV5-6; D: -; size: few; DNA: TGTGCCAGCAGCTTGAACCGCGTGGATCCCCAGTATTTT; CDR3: CASSLNRVDPQYF
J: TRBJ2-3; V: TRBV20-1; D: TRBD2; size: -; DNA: TGCAGTGCTAGGGGACTAGCGGGAGGTAGGGGCACAGATACGCAGTATTTT; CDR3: CSARGLAGGRGTDTQYF
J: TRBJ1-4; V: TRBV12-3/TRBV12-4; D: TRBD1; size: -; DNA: TGTGCCAGCAGTTTAGAGGGGACAGGTTCTTTGGGCGGTGAAAAACTGTTTTTT; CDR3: CASSLEGTGSLGGEKLFF
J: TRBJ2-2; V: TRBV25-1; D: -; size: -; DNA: TGTGCCAGCAGTGATCGGAGCAGGTTCGACCACACCGGGGAGCTGTTTTTT; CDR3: CASSDRSRFDHTGELFF
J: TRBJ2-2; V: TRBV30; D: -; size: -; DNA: TGTGCCTCTAGGACAACCACCGGGGAGCTGTTTTTT; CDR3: CASRTTTGELFF
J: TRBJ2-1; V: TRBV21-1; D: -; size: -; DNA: TGTGCCAGCAGCAAAGATCCCCCGAAGGACAGGAAGAATGAGCAGTTCTTC; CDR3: CASSKDPPKDRKNEQFF
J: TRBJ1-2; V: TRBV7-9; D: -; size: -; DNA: TGTGCCAGCAGCTTGGCGTTGGGCGGCTACACCTTC; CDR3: CASSLALGGYTF
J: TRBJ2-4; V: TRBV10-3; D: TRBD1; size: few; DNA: TGTGCCATCAGTAGTGACAGGGGCGAGAAAAACATTCAGTACTTC; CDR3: CAISSDRGEKNIQYF
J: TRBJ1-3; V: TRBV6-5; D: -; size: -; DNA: TGTGCCAGCGCCGGGTTTGGAAACACCATATATTTT; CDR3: CASAGFGNTIYF
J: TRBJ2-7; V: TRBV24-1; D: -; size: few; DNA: TGTGCCACCAGTGATGGACAGTTGAGCGAGCAGTACTTC; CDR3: CATSDGQLSEQYF
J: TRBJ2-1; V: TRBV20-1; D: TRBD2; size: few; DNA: TGCAGTGCTGTCCAGACTAGCGGGAGGTACAATGAGCAGTTCTTC; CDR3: CSAVQTSGRYNEQFF
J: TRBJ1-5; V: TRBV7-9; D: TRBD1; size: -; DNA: TGTGCCAGCAGCTTACAGACCGGGACAGGTTTTAGCAATCAGCCCCAGCATTTT; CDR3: CASSLQTGTGFSNQPQHF
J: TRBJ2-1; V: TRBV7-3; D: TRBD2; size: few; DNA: TGTGCCAGCAGCCCCCTCCGTAGCGGGGGGGCTCTCAGTGAGCAGTTCTTC; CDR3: CASSPLRSGGALSEQFF
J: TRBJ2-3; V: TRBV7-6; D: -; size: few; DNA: TGTGCCAGCAGTCAATACCTGGGGGGGCTTCCAGATACGCAGTATTTT; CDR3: CASSQYLGGLPDTQYF
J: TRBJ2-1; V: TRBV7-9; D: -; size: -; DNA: TGTGCCAGCAGCTTAGCAGTCGGGAGATTGAATGAGCAGTTCTTC; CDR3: CASSLAVGRLNEQFF
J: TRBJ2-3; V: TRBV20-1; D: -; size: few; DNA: TGCAGCAAACAGGCTCAGCGCAGCACAGATACGCAGTATTTT; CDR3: CSKQAQRSTDTQYF
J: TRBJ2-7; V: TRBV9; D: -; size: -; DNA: TGTGCCAGCAGCGACCAAGGGGGCGAGCAGTACTTC; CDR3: CASSDQGGEQYF
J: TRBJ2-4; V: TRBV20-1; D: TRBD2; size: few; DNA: TGCAGTGCTAGAGGGCTAGCGGGAGGACCCCTTCTAGCCAAAAACATTCAGTACTTC; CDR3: CSARGLAGGPLLAKNIQYF
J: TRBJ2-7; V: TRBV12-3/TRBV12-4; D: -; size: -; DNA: TGTGCCAGCAGTTTGGTGGGGGTCTACGAGCAGTACTTC; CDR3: CASSLVGVYEQYF
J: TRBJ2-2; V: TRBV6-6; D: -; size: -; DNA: TGTGCCAGCAGTCCCCCCCTCGGTCTGCCCGGGGAGCTGTTTTTT; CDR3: CASSPPLGLPGELFF
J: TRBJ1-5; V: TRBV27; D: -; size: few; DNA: TGTGCCAGCAGTTTAGTTCAGCATAGCAATCAGCCCCAGCATTTT; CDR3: CASSLVQHSNQPQHF
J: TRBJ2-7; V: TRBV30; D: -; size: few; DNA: TGTGCCTGGAGTGCGACAGTCTACGAGCAGTACTTC; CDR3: CAWSATVYEQYF
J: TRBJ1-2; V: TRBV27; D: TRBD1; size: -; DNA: TGTGCCAGCAGCCCACTCTCGACAGGGAACTATGGCTACACCTTC; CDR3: CASSPLSTGNYGYTF
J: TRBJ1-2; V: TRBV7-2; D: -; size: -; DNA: TGTGCCAGCAGCCCCACACCAGAGCTACTTGGCTACACCTTC; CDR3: CASSPTPELLGYTF
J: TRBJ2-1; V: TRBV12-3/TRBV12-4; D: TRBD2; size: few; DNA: TGTGCCAGCAGCCCCCTTAGCGGGAGCGAAACCTACAATGAGCAGTTCTTC; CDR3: CASSPLSGSETYNEQFF
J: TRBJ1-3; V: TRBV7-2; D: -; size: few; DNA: TGTGCCAGCAGCCCACGACTGAGCTCTGGAAACACCATATATTTT; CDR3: CASSPRLSSGNTIYF
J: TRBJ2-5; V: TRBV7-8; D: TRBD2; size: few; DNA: TGTGCCAGCAGCTTAGACCAGCGGGGGCAAGAGACCCAGTACTTC; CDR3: CASSLDQRGQETQYF
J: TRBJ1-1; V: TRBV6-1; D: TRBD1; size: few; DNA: TGTGCCAGTACACTCCGGACAGGGGGCACTGAAGCTTTCTTT; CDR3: CASTLRTGGTEAFF
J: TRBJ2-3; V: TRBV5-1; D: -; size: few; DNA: TGCGCCAGCAGCCAACAATCAGATACGCAGTATTTT; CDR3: CASSQQSDTQYF
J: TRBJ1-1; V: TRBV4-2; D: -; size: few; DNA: TGTGCCAGCAGTATCGGGCAGTACGACACTGAAGCTTTCTTT; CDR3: CASSIGQYDTEAFF
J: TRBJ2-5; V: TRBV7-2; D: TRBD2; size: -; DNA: TGTGCCAGCAGCTTGGCGGGAGTTGCAGAGACCCAGTACTTC; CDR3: CASSLAGVAETQYF
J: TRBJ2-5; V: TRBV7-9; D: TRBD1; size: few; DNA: TGTGCCAGCAGCCACTGGGACAGTCAGTACCAAGAGACCCAGTACTTC; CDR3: CASSHWDSQYQETQYF
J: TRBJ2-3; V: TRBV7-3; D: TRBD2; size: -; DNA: TGTGCCAGCAGCCTCTCGGGAGGGTACAGAGATACGCAGTATTTT; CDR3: CASSLSGGYRDTQYF
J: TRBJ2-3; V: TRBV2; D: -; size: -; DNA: TGTGCCAGCAGTCAGCAGGGGAGCACAGATACGAAGTATTTT; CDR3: CASSQQGSTDTKYF
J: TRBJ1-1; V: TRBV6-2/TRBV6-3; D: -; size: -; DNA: TGTGCCAGCAGTCAACAAGACGAAGCTTTCTTT; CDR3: CASSQQDEAFF
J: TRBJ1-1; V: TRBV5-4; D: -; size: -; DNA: TGTGCCAGCAGCCCCGGGGGGGTAGCACCTGAAGCTTTCTTT; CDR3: CASSPGGVAPEAFF
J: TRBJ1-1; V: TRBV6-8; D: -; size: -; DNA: TGTGCCAGCACTGCAGGTATGTCGCTGAACACTGAAGCTTTCTTT; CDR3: CASTAGMSLNTEAFF
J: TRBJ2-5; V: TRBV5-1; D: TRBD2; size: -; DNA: TGCGCCAGCAGCCTCCTGACTAGCGGATTAGAGACCCAGTACTTC; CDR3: CASSLLTSGLETQYF
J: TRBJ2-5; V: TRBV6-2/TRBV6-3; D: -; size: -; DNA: TGTGCCAGCACCAACAGGGGAGGGGAGACCCAGTACTTC; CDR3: CASTNRGGETQYF
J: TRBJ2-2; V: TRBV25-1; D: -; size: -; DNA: TGTGCCAGCAGTGGACCGGGGGCGTACACCGGGGAGCTGTTTTTT; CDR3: CASSGPGAYTGELFF
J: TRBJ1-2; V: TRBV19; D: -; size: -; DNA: TGTGCCAGTAGTGCCTGGGGGGTTCCGGGCTCCTATGGCTACACCTTC; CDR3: CASSAWGVPGSYGYTF
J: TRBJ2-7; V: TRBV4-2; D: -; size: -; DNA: TGTGCCAGCAGCCAAGATGCCCGGGGGACTGCCTACGAGCAGTACTTC; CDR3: CASSQDARGTAYEQYF
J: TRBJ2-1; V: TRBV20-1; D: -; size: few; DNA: TGCAGTGCTAGAGATTTTGGGACTCTGGACGACAATGAGCAGTTCTTC; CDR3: CSARDFGTLDDNEQFF
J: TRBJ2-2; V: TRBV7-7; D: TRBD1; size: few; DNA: TGTGCTAGCAGCTTAAGGGCCGACAGGGGCACCGGGGAGCTGTTTTTT; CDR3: CASSLRADRGTGELFF
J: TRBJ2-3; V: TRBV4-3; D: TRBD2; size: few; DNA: TGCGCCAGCAGCTACAATGTTTTTCGGACTAGCGAAAGCACAGATACGCAGTATTTT; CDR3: CASSYNVFRTSESTDTQYF
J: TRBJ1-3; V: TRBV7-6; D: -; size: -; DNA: TGTGCCAGCAGCATTGGGACCGCTGGAAACACCATATATTTT; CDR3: CASSIGTAGNTIYF
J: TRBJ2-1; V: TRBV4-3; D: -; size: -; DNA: TGCGCCAGCAGCCAAGATGTCCGGCGCTCCTACAATGAGAAGTTCTTC; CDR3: CASSQDVRRSYNEKFF